The 26 T cell receptor beta chains given below trace back to one sample, sequenced in a study of cytomegalovirus exposure and HLA in healthy donors. PCR used 60 Vbeta primers and 13 Jbeta primers. Libraries were prepared by immunoSEQ multiplex PCR; TCRdb keeps only in-frame clonotypes and omits some of them. The sample has roughly 99,000 clones; 82% are singletons. The sample consisted of PBMCs. The receptors were gathered from a man aged 25-45 years in good health and CMV-seropositive.

The chain links TRBV30 to TRBJ1-5, with TRBD1 matching over 7 bases. Looked up from germline, CDR1 is GTSNPN and CDR2 is SVGIG (reference sequence). The CDR3 totals 13 residues. Germline trimming cut 5 bases from V and 4 bases from J; bases unmatched to any gene: 5. The CDR3 DNA reads TGTGCCTGGGAAGCACAGGGGAATCAGCCCCAGCATTTT. Its protein is CAWEAQGNQPQHF.

This clone was counted between two and nine times. This chain uses TRBV5-4 with TRBJ1-4; 8 bases agree with TRBD1. The CDR3 has 15 amino acids. The germline V gene has CDR1 SGHNT and CDR2 YYREEE (reference sequence). J lost 7 bases, V lost 5 bases, and 10 bases had no gene match. The CDR3 spells CASSFSGGASEKLFF. The CDR3 nucleotides are TGTGCCAGCAGTTTCTCAGGGGGCGCGAGTGAAAAACTGTTTTTT.

The CDR3 is CASSDSRLAGGPCETQYF. CDR3 nucleotide sequence: TGTGCCAGCAGTGACTCCCGACTAGCGGGGGGGCCTTGTGAGACCCAGTACTTC. The V call is TRBV6-4, the J call TRBJ2-5; TRBD2 matches at 14 bases. This CDR3 has 18 amino acids. CDR1 MRHNA and CDR2 SNTAGT come from the germline V gene. V lost 0 bases and J lost 5; bases outside the gene matches: 8.

About this clone: This same CDR3 is encoded by further DNA sequences in the sample. The chain carries TRBV7-6 and TRBJ2-1, with 7 bases fitting TRBD1. J lost 10 bases, V lost 5 bases, and 11 bases had no gene match. Germline V gene data show CDR1 as SGHVS and CDR2 as FNYEAQ. This CDR3 comprises 14 residues. CDR3 nucleotides: TGTGCCAGCAGCCAAGCGACAGGGCTAGGCGAGCAGTTCTTC. This codes for CASSQATGLGEQFF.

This clone was seen just once. V and J are TRBV19 and TRBJ1-1; D is perhaps TRBD1 (6 bases). Germline CDR1 LNHDA, CDR2 SQIVND (reference sequence). The CDR3 has 12 amino acids. With 3 bases removed from V and 14 bases from J, the gap between germline ends came to 16 bases. The CDR3 sequence is CASSIGGTPTFF. CDR3 sequence (DNA): TGTGCCAGTAGTATCGGTGGGACACCCACATTCTTT.

The chain links TRBV11-2 to TRBJ1-1; no firm D call. Per the germline V gene, CDR1 is SGHAT and CDR2 is FQNNGV. Between the trimmed V and J ends, which lost 1 base and 2 bases, there was a span of 8 bases. The CDR3 is 14 residues long. The CDR3 loop is CASSLAGPNTEAFF. The CDR3 nucleotides are TGTGCCAGCAGCTTAGCAGGTCCCAACACTGAAGCTTTCTTT.

V and J are TRBV7-9 and TRBJ2-5, with D unresolved. Near its end, the DNA agrees better with TRBJ2-7, so the J call may be wrong. The V gene's germline CDR1 is SEHNR and CDR2 FQNEAQ (reference sequence). This CDR3 has 11 residues. CDR3 DNA sequence: TGTGCCAGCAGCCTAGACTACGAGCAGTACTTC. Encoded protein: CASSLDYEQYF.

The rearrangement uses TRBV6-1 and TRBJ2-1, with TRBD1 identical over 9 bases. V gave up 9 bases and J gave up 4 bases; unmatched junction bases: 10. The CDR3 is 15 residues long. The germline CDR1 and CDR2 sequences are MNHNS and SASEGT. The chain's CDR3 is CASLGQGRTYNEQFF. The CDR3 DNA is TGTGCCAGTTTAGGACAGGGGAGGACTTACAATGAGCAGTTCTTC.

This sequence joins TRBV2 and TRBJ2-5; 9 nucleotides match TRBD1. This CDR3 has 15 residues. CDR1 SNHLY and CDR2 FYNNEI come from the germline V gene. Trimming at V came to 5 bases and at J to 7 bases, leaving 11 bases not matched to a gene. The CDR3 loop reads CASSPQTGGWGTQYF. The DNA for the CDR3 is TGTGCCAGCAGTCCCCAGACAGGGGGTTGGGGGACCCAGTACTTC.

Comments on this clone: This CDR3 is also generated by other DNA sequences in the sample. The chain recombines TRBV7-8 with TRBJ1-5; D gene ambiguous. The germline V gene has CDR1 SGHVS and CDR2 FQNEAQ. Trimming cost V 1 base and J 4 bases, with 17 bases left between them. This CDR3 is built from 17 residues. The CDR3 reads CASSLGLGSDSNQPQHF. In DNA, the CDR3 is TGTGCCAGCAGCTTAGGGTTGGGCTCCGATAGTAATCAGCCCCAGCATTTT. Filled out from reference TRBV7-8 and TRBJ1-5, the complete variable domain reads GAGVSQSPRYKVAKRGQDVALRCDPISGHVSLFWYQQALGQGPEFLTYFQNEAQLDKSGLPSDRFFAERPEGSVSTLKIQRTQQEDSAVYLCASSLGLGSDSNQPQHFGDGTRLSIL.

The J gene is TRBJ1-2, the V gene TRBV19; the D is unclear. Per the germline V gene, CDR1 is LNHDA and CDR2 is SQIVND (reference sequence). V was trimmed by 3 bases and J by 1 base, leaving 6 bases between them. The CDR3 totals 13 residues. As DNA, the CDR3 is TGTGCCAGTAGTATTGGGCTTAACTATGGCTACACCTTC. Amino acid sequence: CASSIGLNYGYTF.

This chain uses TRBV19 with TRBJ1-2, with D tentatively TRBD1 (6 bases). CDR1 is LNHDA and CDR2 is SQIVND in the germline V gene (reference sequence). Trimming pared 5 bases from V and 4 bases from J, leaving 11 bases between. The CDR3 spans 13 residues. This CDR3 is CASSWGTSYGYTF. The CDR3, as DNA: TGTGCCAGTAGTTGGGGGACATCCTATGGCTACACCTTC.

V gene TRBV19 combines with J gene TRBJ2-7, with 9 positions matching TRBD1. CDR1 LNHDA and CDR2 SQIVND come from the germline V gene (reference sequence). The CDR3 is 15 amino acids. After removal of 7 bases from V and 4 bases from J, the junction contained 11 bases not matched to a gene. DNA of the CDR3: TGTGCCAGTAAAATGAAGGGGACAGGGTCTTACGAGCAGTACTTC. Its protein product is CASKMKGTGSYEQYF.

V is TRBV5-1 and J is TRBJ1-5; D perhaps matches TRBD1 (5 bases). Germline V gives CDR1 SGHRS, CDR2 YFSETQ. The CDR3 has 15 amino acids. V was shortened by 4 bases and J by 1 base, with 12 bases between the two germline ends. Here the CDR3 reads CASSVGAESNQPQHF. Here the CDR3 DNA reads TGCGCCAGCAGCGTAGGGGCGGAGAGCAATCAGCCCCAGCATTTT. The full variable domain, in which reference TRBV5-1 and TRBJ1-5 provide the parts outside the CDR3, is KAGVTQTPRYLIKTRGQQVTLSCSPISGHRSVSWYQQTPGQGLQFLFEYFSETQRNKGNFPGRFSGRQFSNSRSEMNVSTLELGDSALYLCASSVGAESNQPQHFGDGTRLSIL.

This clone was seen only a few times. The V call is TRBV9, the J call TRBJ1-5, with 7 bases identical to TRBD1. Per germline, CDR1 SGDLS and CDR2 YYNGEE. The CDR3 sequence is 13 residues long. The V gene end was trimmed by 4 bases and the J gene end by 8 bases; junction bases not matched to a gene: 6. The CDR3 DNA sequence: TGTGCCAGCAGCCGCGACCAGGGGGAGCCCCAGCATTTT. Protein: CASSRDQGEPQHF.

V gene TRBV5-4 combines with J gene TRBJ2-2; a possible D gene is TRBD1 (5 bases). V lost 1 base and J lost 1, with 8 bases in between. CDR3 size: 15 residues. Germline V gene data show CDR1 as SGHNT and CDR2 as YYREEE (reference sequence). The CDR3: CASSLIQGNTGELFF. The CDR3 region has the DNA TGTGCCAGCAGCTTGATTCAGGGGAACACCGGGGAGCTGTTTTTT.

V and J are TRBV5-4 and TRBJ2-7; tentatively, D is TRBD1 (5 bases). There are 16 residues in the CDR3. Germline V lookup: CDR1 SGHNT, CDR2 YYREEE (reference sequence). The V gene lost 0 bases and the J gene lost 4 bases, with 17 bases spanning the gap. CDR3 DNA sequence: TGTGCCAGCAGCTTGGCCGACAGCTCCACGGATTACGAGCAGTACTTC. This sequence encodes CASSLADSSTDYEQYF.

The J gene is TRBJ1-1, the V gene TRBV19; D not certain. Trimming shortened V by 3 bases and J by 1 base, and 6 bases separated the two germline ends. The germline V gene encodes CDR1 LNHDA and CDR2 SQIVND (reference sequence). The CDR3 extends over 13 amino acids. The CDR3 region is CASSMVANTEAFF. The CDR3 nucleotides read TGTGCCAGTAGTATGGTGGCGAACACTGAAGCTTTCTTT.

The chain combines TRBV5-1 with TRBJ2-2; perhaps TRBD1 as D (6 bases). The V gene lost 4 bases and the J gene lost 3 bases, with 16 bases spanning the gap. Germline CDR1 reads SGHRS; CDR2 reads YFSETQ. The CDR3 is 16 residues long. The CDR3 protein is CASSPIMDSYTGELFF. The CDR3 bases are TGCGCCAGCAGCCCGATCATGGACAGTTACACCGGGGAGCTGTTTTTT. The full variable domain, its missing parts supplied by reference TRBV5-1 and TRBJ2-2, is KAGVTQTPRYLIKTRGQQVTLSCSPISGHRSVSWYQQTPGQGLQFLFEYFSETQRNKGNFPGRFSGRQFSNSRSEMNVSTLELGDSALYLCASSPIMDSYTGELFFGEGSRLTVL.

The gene calls are TRBV30 and TRBJ2-7; tentatively, D is TRBD1 (5 bases). The ends were cut back, 7 bases at V and 3 bases at J, with 19 bases in the middle. The germline CDR1 and CDR2 sequences are GTSNPN and SVGIG (reference sequence). The CDR3 has 14 amino acids. The CDR3 DNA sequence: TGTGCCTCGAATAGGGGCAGTAGTGGCTACGAGCAGTACTTC. Translation gives CASNRGSSGYEQYF. The full variable domain, its missing parts supplied by reference TRBV30 and TRBJ2-7, is SQTIHQWPATLVQPVGSPLSLECTVEGTSNPNLYWYRQAAGRGLQLLFYSVGIGQISSEVPQNLSASRPQDRQFILSSKKLLLSDSGFYLCASNRGSSGYEQYFGPGTRLTVT.

CDR3 nucleotide sequence: TGTGCCAGCAGCTCGCTAGGGGGACAGGCGCTCTCTGGAAACACCATATATTTT. Translation: CASSSLGGQALSGNTIYF. The chain is built from TRBV7-8 and TRBJ1-3; 8 bases map to TRBD1. V gave up 4 bases and J gave up 0 bases; unmatched junction bases: 11. The CDR3 is made up of 18 amino acids. The germline V gene has CDR1 SGHVS and CDR2 FQNEAQ.

This chain connects TRBV7-8 to TRBJ2-1, with 7 bases matching TRBD2. This CDR3 is 16 amino acids long. In germline, CDR1 is SGHVS, CDR2 FQNEAQ. V was clipped by 1 base and J by 8 bases; unmatched bases: 11. The CDR3 DNA follows: TGTGCCAGCAGCTTAGTCCATTTGTATCGGGGGGATGAGCAGTTCTTC. Translated: CASSLVHLYRGDEQFF.

V is TRBV5-1 and J is TRBJ2-3, with 10 bases identical to TRBD1. The CDR3 has 18 amino acids. Germline trimming cut 0 bases from V and 3 bases from J; bases unmatched to any gene: 10. CDR1 SGHRS and CDR2 YFSETQ come from the germline V gene. As DNA, the CDR3 is TGCGCCAGCAGCTTGGCCGTGGGGACAGGGGATCCGACAGATACGCAGTATTTT. Residues: CASSLAVGTGDPTDTQYF.

The chain combines TRBV15 with TRBJ2-2; D is possibly TRBD1 (6 bases). Germline V CDR1 and CDR2: LNHNV, YYDKDF (reference sequence). Trimming left V 0 bases short and J 5 bases short, with 16 bases between. This CDR3 has 17 amino acids. In DNA form, the CDR3 reads TGTGCCACCAGCAGAGATCGAGGGGGATTGAGAACCGGGGAGCTGTTTTTT. Protein: CATSRDRGGLRTGELFF.

The rearrangement uses TRBV7-9 and TRBJ2-3; TRBD2 matches at 13 bases. Looked up from germline, CDR1 is SEHNR and CDR2 is FQNEAQ (reference sequence). This CDR3 has 17 residues. Trimming removed 5 bases from V and 3 bases from J; junction bases left unmatched: 8. Here the CDR3 reads CASSLRLAGGRTDTQYF. CDR3 nucleotides: TGTGCCAGCAGCCTTCGACTAGCGGGGGGCAGAACAGATACGCAGTATTTT.

This chain uses TRBV6-5 with TRBJ2-7, with a possible D match to TRBD2 (5 bases). Germline V gene sequence: CDR1 MNHEY, CDR2 SVGAGI. The CDR3 spans 11 residues. Trimming pared 7 bases from V and 3 bases from J, leaving 7 bases between. CDR3: CASNGVYEQYF. CDR3 bases: TGTGCCAGCAACGGGGTCTACGAGCAGTACTTC.